Listed below are T cell receptor beta chains from one sample, sequenced in a study of control samples from healthy donors and cancer patients. Method: immunoSEQ multiplex PCR; TCRdb's copy keeps in-frame clones and lacks some. The sample shows about 160,000 clones, over 85% of them seen only once. Sequenced: blood. The receptors were sampled from a man aged 25 to 40 in good health. The CDR3 runs from the conserved cysteine through the conserved F or W. The D gene is left open where the match is weak.

j_call v_call d_call cdr3_nt cdr3_aa
TRBJ2-7 TRBV28 TRBD2 TGTGCCAGCGGTCGCGGGAGCCCTTACGAGCAGTACTTC CASGRGSPYEQYF
TRBJ2-2 TRBV7-2 - TGTGCCAGCAGCTTACGCCAGGGCCCCGGGGAGCTGTTTTTT CASSLRQGPGELFF
TRBJ1-2 TRBV6-5 TRBD1 TGTGCCAGCAGTTACGGGACAGAAGGAGGCTACACCTTC CASSYGTEGGYTF
TRBJ1-6 TRBV5-6 - TGTGCCAGCAGCTTTCCTAGCTCCTATAATTCACCCCTCCACTTT CASSFPSSYNSPLHF
TRBJ1-1 TRBV29-1 - TGCAGCGTTGCAAGTGGCCTACTTGAAGCTTTCTTT CSVASGLLEAFF
TRBJ2-1 TRBV29-1 - TGCAGCGTTGAGTCGGAGGGCAATGAGCAGTTCTTC CSVESEGNEQFF
TRBJ2-1 TRBV11-2 - TGTGCCAGCAGCTCACAGGAATCCTACAATGAGCAGTTCTTC CASSSQESYNEQFF
TRBJ2-4 TRBV28 TRBD1 TGTGCCAGCAGTTCCTTACCCCCGGGACAGGGGGACATTCAGTACTTC CASSSLPPGQGDIQYF
TRBJ2-1 TRBV5-1 - TGCGCCAGCAGCCCCGGGGGTTACGGGGGCAATGAGCAGTTCTTC CASSPGGYGGNEQFF
TRBJ1-4 TRBV30 TRBD1 TGTGCCTGGTTCCCTAGGGGGCGGCGAGAAAAACTGTTTTTT CAWFPRGRREKLFF
TRBJ1-2 TRBV20-1 - TGCAGTGCTAGCCCCAACTATGGCTACACCTTC CSASPNYGYTF